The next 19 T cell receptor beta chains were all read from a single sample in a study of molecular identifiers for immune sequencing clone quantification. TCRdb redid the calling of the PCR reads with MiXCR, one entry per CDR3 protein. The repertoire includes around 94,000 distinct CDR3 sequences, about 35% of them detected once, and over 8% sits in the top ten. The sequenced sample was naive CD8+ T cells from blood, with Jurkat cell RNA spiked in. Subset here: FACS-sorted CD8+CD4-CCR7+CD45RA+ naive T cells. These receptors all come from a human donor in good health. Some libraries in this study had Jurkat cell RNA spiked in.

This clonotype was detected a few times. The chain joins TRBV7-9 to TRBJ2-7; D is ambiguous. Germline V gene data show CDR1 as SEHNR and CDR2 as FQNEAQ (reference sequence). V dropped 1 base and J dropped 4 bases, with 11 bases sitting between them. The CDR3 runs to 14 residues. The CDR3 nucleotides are TGTGCCAGCAGCTTAGGGGCCCGGTCTTACGAGCAGTACTTC. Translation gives CASSLGARSYEQYF.

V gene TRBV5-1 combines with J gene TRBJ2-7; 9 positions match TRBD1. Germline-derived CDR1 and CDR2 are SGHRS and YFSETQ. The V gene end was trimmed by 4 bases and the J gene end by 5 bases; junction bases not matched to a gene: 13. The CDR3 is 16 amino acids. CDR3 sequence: CASSLFQGQGSHEQYF. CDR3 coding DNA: TGCGCCAGCAGCCTCTTCCAGGGACAGGGAAGCCACGAGCAGTACTTC.

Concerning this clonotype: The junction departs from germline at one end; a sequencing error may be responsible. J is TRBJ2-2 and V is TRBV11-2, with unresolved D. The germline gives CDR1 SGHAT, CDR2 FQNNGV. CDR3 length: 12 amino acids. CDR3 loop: CAGSWNTGELFF. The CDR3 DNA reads TGTGCCGGCAGCTGGAACACCGGGGAGCTGTTTTTT.

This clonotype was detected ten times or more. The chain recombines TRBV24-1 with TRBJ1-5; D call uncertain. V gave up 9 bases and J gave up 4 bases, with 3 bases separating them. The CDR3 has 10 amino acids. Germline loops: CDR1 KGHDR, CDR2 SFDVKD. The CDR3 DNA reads TGTGCCACCTCGAATCAGCCCCAGCATTTT. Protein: CATSNQPQHF.

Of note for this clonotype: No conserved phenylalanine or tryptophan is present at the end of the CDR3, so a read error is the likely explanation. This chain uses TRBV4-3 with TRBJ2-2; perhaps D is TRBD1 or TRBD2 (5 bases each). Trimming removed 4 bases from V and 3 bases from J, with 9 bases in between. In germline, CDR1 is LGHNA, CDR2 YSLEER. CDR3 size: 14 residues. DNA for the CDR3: TGCGCCAGCAGCCTAGAGGGGTACACCGGGGAGCTGTTTTTA. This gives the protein CASSLEGYTGELFL.

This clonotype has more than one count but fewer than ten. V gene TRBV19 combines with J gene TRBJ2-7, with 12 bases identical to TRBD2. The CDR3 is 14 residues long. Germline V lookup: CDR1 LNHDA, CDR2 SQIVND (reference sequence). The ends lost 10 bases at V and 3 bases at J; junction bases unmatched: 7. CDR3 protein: CATSGGAFFYEQYF. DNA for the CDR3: TGTGCCACTAGCGGGGGGGCATTTTTCTACGAGCAGTACTTC.

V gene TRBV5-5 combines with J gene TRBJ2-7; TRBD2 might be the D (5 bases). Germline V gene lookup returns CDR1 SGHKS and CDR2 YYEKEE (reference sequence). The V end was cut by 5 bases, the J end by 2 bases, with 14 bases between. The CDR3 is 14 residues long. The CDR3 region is CASSGETYPYEQYF. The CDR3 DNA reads TGTGCCAGCAGTGGGGAGACGTACCCCTACGAGCAGTACTTC.

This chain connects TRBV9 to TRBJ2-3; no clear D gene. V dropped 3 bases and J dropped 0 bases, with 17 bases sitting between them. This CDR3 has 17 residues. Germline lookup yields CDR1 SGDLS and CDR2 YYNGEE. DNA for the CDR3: TGTGCCAGCAGCGCCAGTCTCCTGGAGAGGAGCACAGATACGCAGTATTTT. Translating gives CASSASLLERSTDTQYF.

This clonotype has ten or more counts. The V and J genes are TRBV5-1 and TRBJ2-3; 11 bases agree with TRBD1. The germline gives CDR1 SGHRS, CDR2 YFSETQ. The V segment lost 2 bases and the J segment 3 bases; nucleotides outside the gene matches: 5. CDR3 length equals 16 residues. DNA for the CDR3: TGCGCCAGCAGCTTCACCGGGACAGGGGGTACAGATACGCAGTATTTT. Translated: CASSFTGTGGTDTQYF.

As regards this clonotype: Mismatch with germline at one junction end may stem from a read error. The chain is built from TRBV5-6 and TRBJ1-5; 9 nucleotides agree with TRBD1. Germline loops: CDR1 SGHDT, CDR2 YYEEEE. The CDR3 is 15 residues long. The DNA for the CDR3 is TGTGCCGGCAGCAAAACCGGGACAGGGTTACAGCCCCAGCATTTT. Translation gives CAGSKTGTGLQPQHF.

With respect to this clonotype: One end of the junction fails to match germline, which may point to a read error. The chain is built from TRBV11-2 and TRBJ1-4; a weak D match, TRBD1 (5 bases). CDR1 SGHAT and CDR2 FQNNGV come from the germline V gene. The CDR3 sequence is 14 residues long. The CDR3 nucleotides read TGTGCCAGCGCCCGTTGGGGGTTAAATGAAAAACCGTTTTTT. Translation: CASARWGLNEKPFF.

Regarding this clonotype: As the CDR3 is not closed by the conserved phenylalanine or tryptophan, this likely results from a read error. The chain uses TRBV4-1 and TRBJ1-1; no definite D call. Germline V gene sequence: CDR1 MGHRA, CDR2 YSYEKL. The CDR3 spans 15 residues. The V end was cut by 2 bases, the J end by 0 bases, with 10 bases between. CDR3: CASSQTRTMNTEAFI. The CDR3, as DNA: TGCGCCAGCAGCCAAACCCGTACCATGAACACTGAAGCTTTCATT.

CDR3 nucleotides: TGTGCCAGCAGCCAAGGGGAGGGGGAGCAGTTCTTC. Translation gives CASSQGEGEQFF. The V gene is TRBV4-2, the J gene TRBJ2-1; 7 bases align to TRBD2. Per germline, CDR1 LGHNA and CDR2 YNFKEQ. This CDR3 spans 12 amino acids. The V segment lost 1 base and the J segment 10 bases; nucleotides outside the gene matches: 1.

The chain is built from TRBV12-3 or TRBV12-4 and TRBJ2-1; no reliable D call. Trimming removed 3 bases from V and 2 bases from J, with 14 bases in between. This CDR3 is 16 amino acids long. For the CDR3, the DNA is TGTGCCAGCAGTTTTAATGTAGGGCAGGCCTACAATGAGCAGTTCTTC. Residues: CASSFNVGQAYNEQFF.

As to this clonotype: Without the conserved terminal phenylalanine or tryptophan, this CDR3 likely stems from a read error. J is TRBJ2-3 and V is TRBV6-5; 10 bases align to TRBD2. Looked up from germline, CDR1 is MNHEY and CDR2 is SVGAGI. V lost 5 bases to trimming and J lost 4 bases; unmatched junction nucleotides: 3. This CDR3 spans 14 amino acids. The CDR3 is CASSVAGGSDTQYI. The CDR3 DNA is TGTGCCAGCAGTGTAGCGGGAGGCTCAGATACGCAGTATATT.

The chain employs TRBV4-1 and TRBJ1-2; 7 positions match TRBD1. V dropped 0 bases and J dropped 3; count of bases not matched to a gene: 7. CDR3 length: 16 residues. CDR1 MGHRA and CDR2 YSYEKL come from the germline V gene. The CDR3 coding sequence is TGCGCCAGCAGCCAAGATATGACAGGGAGAGACTATGGCTACACCTTC. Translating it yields CASSQDMTGRDYGYTF.

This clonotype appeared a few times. The CDR3 here is CASSQENSKETQYF. As DNA, the CDR3 is TGTGCCAGCAGCCAAGAGAACAGTAAAGAGACCCAGTACTTC. The V and J genes are TRBV3-1 and TRBJ2-5; D is ambiguous. CDR3 length equals 14 residues. Germline values: CDR1 LGHDT, CDR2 YNNKEL (reference sequence). Trimming cost V 0 bases and J 3 bases, with 8 bases left between them.

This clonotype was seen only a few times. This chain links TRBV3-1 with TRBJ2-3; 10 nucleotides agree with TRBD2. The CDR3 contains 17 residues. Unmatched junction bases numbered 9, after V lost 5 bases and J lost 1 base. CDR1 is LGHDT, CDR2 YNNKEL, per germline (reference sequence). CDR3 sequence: CASSSEFLAGGTDTQYF. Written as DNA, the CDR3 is TGTGCCAGCAGCAGCGAGTTTCTAGCGGGAGGCACAGATACGCAGTATTTT.

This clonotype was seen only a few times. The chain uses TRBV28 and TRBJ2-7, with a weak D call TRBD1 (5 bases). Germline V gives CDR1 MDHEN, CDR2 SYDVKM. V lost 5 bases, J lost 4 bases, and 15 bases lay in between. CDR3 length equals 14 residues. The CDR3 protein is CASSLPPDKYEQYF. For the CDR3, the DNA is TGTGCCAGCAGTCTCCCCCCGGACAAATACGAGCAGTACTTC.